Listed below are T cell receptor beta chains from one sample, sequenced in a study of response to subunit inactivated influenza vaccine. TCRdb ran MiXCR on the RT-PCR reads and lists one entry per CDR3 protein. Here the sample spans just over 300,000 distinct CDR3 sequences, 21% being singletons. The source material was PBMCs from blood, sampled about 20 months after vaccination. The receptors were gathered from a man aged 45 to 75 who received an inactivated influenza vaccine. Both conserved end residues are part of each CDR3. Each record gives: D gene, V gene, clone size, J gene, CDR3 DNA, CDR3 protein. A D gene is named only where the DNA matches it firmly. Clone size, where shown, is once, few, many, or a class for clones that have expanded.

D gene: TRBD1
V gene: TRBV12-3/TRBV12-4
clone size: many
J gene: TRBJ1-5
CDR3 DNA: TGTGCCAGCAGTAGAATGGGACAGGGGCTTCAGCCCCAGCATTTT
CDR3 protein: CASSRMGQGLQPQHF

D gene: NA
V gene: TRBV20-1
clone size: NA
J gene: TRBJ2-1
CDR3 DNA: TGCAGTGCTACGATCCGCAGAAGGGGGTCCTACAATGAGCAGTTCTTC
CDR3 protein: CSATIRRRGSYNEQFF

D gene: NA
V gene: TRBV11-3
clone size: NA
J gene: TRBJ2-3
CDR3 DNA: TGTGCCAGCAGCCCAGGTGGCGGGGCGGGACGAGATACGCAGTATTTT
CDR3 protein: CASSPGGGAGRDTQYF

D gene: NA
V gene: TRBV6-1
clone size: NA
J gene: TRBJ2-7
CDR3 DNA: TGTGCCAGCAGTGTCTCCTTCTCCTACGAGCAGTACTTC
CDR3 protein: CASSVSFSYEQYF

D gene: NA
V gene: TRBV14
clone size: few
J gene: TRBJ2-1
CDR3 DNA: TGTGCCAGCAGCCAAGAACTGGGGGCTTCCTACAATGAGCAGTTCTTC
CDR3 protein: CASSQELGASYNEQFF

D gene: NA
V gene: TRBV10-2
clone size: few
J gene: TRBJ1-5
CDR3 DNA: TGCGCCAGCTCGCCGGACCACGCAGGGTTTCAGCCCCAGCATTTT
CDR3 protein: CASSPDHAGFQPQHF

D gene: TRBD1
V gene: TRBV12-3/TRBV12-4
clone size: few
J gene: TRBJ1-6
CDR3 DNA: TGTGCCAGCAGCCCGACAGGGGGTGATAATTCACCCCTCCACTTT
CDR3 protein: CASSPTGGDNSPLHF

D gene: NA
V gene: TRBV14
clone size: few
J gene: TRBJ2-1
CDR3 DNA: TGTGCCAGCAGCTTTTTCAGCCATGAGCAGTTCTTC
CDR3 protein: CASSFFSHEQFF

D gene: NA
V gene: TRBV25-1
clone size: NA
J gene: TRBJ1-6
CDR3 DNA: TGTGCCAGCAGTGAGTCAACCCCCGTATCACCCCTCCACTTT
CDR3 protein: CASSESTPVSPLHF

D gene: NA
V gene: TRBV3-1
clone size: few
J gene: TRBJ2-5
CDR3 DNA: TGTGCCAGCAAACAGCCGTACCAAGAGACCCAGTACTTC
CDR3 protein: CASKQPYQETQYF

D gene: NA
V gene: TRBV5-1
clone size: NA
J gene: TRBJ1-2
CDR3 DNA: TGCGCCAGCAGTCCGCCGGGGGCGCGAGGGGGCTACACCTTC
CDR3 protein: CASSPPGARGGYTF

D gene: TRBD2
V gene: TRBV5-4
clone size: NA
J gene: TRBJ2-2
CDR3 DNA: TGTGCCAGCAGGCCGGGACTAGCGGGAGCAGCCGGGGAGCTGTTTTTT
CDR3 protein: CASRPGLAGAAGELFF

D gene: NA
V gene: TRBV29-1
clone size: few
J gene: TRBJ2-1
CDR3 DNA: TGCAGCCAGACCATTTACAATGAGCAGTTCTTC
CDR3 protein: CSQTIYNEQFF

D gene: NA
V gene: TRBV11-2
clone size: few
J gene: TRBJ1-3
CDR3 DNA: TGTGCCAGCAGCTGGGCCGGCAGCGGAAACACCATATATTTT
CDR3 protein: CASSWAGSGNTIYF

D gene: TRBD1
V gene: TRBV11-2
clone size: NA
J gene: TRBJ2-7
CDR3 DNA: TGTGCCAGCAGCTTCTTCAGGGCAGGGGGCCACGAGCAGTACTTC
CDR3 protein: CASSFFRAGGHEQYF

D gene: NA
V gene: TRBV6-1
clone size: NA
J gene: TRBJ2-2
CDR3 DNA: TGTGCCACTGCACAGGGATTCACCGGGGAGCTGTTTTTT
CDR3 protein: CATAQGFTGELFF

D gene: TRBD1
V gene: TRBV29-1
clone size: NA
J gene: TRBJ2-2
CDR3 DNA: TGCAGCGTGGACAGGGGGCGAACCGGGGAGCTGTTTTTT
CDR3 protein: CSVDRGRTGELFF

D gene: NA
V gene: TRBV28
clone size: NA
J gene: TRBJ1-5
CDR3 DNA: TGTGCCAGCAGTTTATTCGGGGATCAGCCCCAGCATTTT
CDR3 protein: CASSLFGDQPQHF

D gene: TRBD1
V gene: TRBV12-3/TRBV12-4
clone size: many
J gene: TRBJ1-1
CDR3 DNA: TGTGCCAGCAAGGGGACAGCCAATGAGGACACTGAAGCTTTCTTT
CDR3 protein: CASKGTANEDTEAFF

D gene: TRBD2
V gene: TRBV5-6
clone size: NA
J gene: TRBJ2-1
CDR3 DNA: TGTGCCAGCAGCTTGTTCTCGCGGGAGAACAATGAGCAGTTCTTC
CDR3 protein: CASSLFSRENNEQFF

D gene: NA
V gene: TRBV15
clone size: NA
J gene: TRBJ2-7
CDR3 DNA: TGTGCCACCAGCAGAGCAACAGGACACAACTACGAGCAGTACTTC
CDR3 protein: CATSRATGHNYEQYF

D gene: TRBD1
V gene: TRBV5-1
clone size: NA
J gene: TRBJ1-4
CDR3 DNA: TGCGCCAGCAGCACGGGACAGGGGATTGAAAAACTGTTTTTT
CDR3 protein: CASSTGQGIEKLFF

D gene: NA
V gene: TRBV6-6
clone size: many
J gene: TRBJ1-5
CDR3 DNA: TGTGCCAGCAGTTACCTCCAATGGATGACCCAGCATTTT
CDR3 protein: CASSYLQWMTQHF

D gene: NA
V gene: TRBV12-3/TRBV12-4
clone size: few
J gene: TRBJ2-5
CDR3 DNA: TGTGCCAGCAGTCTGACTCTAGCGCGCGGGGAGACCCAGTACTTC
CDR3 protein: CASSLTLARGETQYF

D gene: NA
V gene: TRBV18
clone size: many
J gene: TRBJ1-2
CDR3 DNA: TGTGCCAGCTCACCACCGCTGGATCTGAATTCCTTTTATGGCTACACCTTC
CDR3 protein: CASSPPLDLNSFYGYTF

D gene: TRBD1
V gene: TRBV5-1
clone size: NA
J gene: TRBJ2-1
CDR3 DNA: TGCGCCAGCAGCCTTGGGGACAGCCTCTACAATGAGCAGTTCTTC
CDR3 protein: CASSLGDSLYNEQFF

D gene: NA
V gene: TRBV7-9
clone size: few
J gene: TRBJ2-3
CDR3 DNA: TGTGCCAGCCAAAAGCGGGTCACAGATACGCAGTATTTT
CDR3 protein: CASQKRVTDTQYF

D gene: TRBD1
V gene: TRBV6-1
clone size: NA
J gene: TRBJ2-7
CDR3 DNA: TGTGCCAGCAGTCGTAACCCCACGACAGGGGGCCACGAGCAGTACTTC
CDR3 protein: CASSRNPTTGGHEQYF

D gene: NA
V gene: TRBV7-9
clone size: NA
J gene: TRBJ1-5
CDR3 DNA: TGTGCCAGCAGCCGTGGGACTAGCAATCAGCCCCAGCATTTT
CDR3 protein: CASSRGTSNQPQHF

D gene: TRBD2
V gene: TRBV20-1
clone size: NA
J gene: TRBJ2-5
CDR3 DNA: TGCAGTGCTATTGGGAGCGGGGGGCTAGAGACCCAGTACTTC
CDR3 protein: CSAIGSGGLETQYF

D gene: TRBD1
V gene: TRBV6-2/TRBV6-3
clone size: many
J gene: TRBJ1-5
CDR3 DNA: TGTGCCAGCAGTCGGACAGGCTACAATCAGCCCCAGCATTTT
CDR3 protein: CASSRTGYNQPQHF

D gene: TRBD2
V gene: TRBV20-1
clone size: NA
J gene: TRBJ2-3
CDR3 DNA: TGCAGTGCTAGACGAACCCCCACTAGCGGGGGGGCCGCAGATACGCAGTATTTT
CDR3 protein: CSARRTPTSGGAADTQYF

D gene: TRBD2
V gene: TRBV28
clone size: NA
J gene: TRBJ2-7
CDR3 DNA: TGTGCCAGCAGTTTTACACTAGCGAGTCTCTACGAGCAGTACTTC
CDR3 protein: CASSFTLASLYEQYF

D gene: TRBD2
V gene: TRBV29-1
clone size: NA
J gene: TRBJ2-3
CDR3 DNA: TGCAGCGCTGTAGCGGGAGGGCCGAATACGCAGTATTTT
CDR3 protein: CSAVAGGPNTQYF

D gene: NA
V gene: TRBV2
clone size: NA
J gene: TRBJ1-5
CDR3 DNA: TGTGCCAGCAGTGGGACCTCAGGACAGCCCCGGCATTTT
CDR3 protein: CASSGTSGQPRHF

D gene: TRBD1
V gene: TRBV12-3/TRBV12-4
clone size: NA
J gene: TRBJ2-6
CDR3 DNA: TGTGCCAGCAGGGCAACCGGGACAGACTCTGGGGCCAACGTCCTGACTTTC
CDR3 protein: CASRATGTDSGANVLTF

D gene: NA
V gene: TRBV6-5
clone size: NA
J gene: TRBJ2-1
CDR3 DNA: TGTGCCAGCAGTTACCAGCCTAGAGGATTGAATGAGCAGTTCTTC
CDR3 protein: CASSYQPRGLNEQFF

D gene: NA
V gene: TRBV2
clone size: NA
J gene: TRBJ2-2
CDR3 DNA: TGTGCCAGCAAGTTCGGCGGGGAGCTGTTTTTT
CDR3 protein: CASKFGGELFF

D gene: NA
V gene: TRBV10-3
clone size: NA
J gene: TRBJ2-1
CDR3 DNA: TGTGCCATCAGGACGACTTCCTACAATGAGCAGTTCTTC
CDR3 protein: CAIRTTSYNEQFF

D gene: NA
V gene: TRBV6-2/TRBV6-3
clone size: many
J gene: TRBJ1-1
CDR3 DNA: TGTGCCAGCAGCCTGGTCACAGGGACTGAAGCTTTCTTT
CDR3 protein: CASSLVTGTEAFF

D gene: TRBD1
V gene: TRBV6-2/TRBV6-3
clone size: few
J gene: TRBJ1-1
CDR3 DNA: TGTGCCAGCAGTTTCAGGGGGCTTCAGAACACTGAAGCTTTCTTT
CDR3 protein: CASSFRGLQNTEAFF

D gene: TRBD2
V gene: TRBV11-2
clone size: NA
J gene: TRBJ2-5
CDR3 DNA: TGTGCCAGCAGCAACGCGGGGGGGCCTTGGGAGACCCAGTACTTC
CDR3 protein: CASSNAGGPWETQYF

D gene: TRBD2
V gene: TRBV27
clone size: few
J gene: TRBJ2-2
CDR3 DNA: TGTGCCAGCCGTAGCGGGATTCGGACCGGGGAGCTGTTTTTT
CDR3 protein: CASRSGIRTGELFF

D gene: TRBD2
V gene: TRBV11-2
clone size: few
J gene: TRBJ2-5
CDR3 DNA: TGTGCCAGCAGCTTGACTAGCGGGAGACGTGAGACCCAGTACTTC
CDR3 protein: CASSLTSGRRETQYF

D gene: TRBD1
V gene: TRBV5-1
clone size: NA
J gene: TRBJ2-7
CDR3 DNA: TGCGCCAGCAGCGTCGGGACAGGGAGCTCCTACGAGCAGTACTTC
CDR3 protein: CASSVGTGSSYEQYF

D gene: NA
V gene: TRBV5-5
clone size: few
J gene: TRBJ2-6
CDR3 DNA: TGTGCCAGCAGTGGGGCCGTTCTTCTTTCTGGGGCCAACGTCCTGACTTTC
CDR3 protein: CASSGAVLLSGANVLTF

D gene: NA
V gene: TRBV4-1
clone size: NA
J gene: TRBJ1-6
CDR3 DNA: TGCGCCAGCAGCCTCCGTCTACCGGCACCTCTTAATTCACCCCTCCACTTT
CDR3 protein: CASSLRLPAPLNSPLHF

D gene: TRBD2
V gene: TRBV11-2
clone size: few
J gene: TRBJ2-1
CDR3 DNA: TGTGCCAGCAGCGCCCCGTCTAGCGGACGGTCGTATAATGAGCAGTTCTTC
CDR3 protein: CASSAPSSGRSYNEQFF